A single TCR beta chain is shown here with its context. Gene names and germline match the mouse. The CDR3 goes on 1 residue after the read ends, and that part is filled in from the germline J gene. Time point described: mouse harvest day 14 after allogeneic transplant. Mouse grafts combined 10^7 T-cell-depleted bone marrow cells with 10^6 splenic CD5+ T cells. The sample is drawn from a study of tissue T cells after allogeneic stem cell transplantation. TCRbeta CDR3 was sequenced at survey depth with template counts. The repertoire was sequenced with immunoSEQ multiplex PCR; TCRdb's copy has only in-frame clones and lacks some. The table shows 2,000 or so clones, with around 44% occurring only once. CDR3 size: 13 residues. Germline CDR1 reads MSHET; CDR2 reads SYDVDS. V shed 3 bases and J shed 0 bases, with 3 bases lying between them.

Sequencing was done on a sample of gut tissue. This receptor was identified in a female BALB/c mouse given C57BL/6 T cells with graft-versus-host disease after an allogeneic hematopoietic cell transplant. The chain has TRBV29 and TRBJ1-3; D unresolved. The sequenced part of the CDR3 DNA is TGTGCTAGCAGTTTCCCTTCTGGAAATACGCTCTAT. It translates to CASSFPSGNTLY. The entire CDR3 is CASSFPSGNTLYF.